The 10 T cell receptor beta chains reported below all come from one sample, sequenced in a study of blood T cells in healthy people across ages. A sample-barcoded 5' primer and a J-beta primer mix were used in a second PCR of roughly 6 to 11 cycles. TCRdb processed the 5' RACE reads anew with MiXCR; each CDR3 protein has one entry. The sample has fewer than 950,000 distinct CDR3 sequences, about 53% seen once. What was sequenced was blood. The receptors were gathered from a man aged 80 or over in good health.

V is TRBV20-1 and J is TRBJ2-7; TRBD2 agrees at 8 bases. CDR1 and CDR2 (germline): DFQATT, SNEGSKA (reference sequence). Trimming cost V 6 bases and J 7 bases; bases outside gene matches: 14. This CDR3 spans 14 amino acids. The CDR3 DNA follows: TGCAGTGCGATGAGTCCGGGACTAGGGCGGGAGCAGTACTTC. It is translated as CSAMSPGLGREQYF.

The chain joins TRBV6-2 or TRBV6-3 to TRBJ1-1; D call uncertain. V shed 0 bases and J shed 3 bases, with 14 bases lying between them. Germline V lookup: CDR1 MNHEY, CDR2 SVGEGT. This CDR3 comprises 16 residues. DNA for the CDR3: TGTGCCAGCAGTTACTCGCTTTCCTACCCATACACTGAAGCTTTCTTT. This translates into CASSYSLSYPYTEAFF.

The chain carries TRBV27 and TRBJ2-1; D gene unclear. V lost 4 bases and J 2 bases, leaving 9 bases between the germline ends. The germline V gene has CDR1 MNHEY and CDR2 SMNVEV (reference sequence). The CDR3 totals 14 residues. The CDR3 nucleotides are TGTGCCAGCAGTTCGACGGCAGCCTACAATGAGCAGTTCTTC. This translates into CASSSTAAYNEQFF.

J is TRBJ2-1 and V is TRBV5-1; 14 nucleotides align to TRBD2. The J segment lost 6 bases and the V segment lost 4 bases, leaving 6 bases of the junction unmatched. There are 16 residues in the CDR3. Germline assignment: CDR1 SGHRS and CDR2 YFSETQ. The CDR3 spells CASSGGGLAGGNEQFF. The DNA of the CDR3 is TGCGCCAGCAGCGGCGGAGGACTAGCGGGAGGCAATGAGCAGTTCTTC.

The CDR3 nucleotides read TGCGCCAGCAGCTGGGCGCAGGGGAGAGCAGATACGCAGTATTTT. Amino acid sequence: CASSWAQGRADTQYF. The chain combines TRBV5-1 with TRBJ2-3; D may be TRBD1 (6 bases). V lost 3 bases to trimming and J lost 4 bases, with 15 bases between them. CDR1 is SGHRS, CDR2 YFSETQ, per germline. CDR3 length equals 15 residues.

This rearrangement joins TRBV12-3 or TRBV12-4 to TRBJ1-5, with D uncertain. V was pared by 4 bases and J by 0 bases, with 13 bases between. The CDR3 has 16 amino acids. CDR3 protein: CASSSNARVSNQPQHF. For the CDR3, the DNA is TGTGCCAGCAGTTCGAACGCCAGAGTTAGCAATCAGCCCCAGCATTTT.

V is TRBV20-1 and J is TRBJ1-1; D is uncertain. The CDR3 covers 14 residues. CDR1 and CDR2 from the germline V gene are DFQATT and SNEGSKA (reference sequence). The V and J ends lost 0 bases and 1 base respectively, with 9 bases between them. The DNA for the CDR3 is TGCAGTGCTAGAGATCGGCGGGGGAACACTGAAGCTTTCTTT. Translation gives CSARDRRGNTEAFF.

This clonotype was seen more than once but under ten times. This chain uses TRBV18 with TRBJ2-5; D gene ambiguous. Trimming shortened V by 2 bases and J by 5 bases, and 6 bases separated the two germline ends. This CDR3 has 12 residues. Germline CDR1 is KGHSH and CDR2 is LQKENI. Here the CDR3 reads CASSPNTETQYF. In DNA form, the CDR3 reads TGTGCCAGCTCACCAAATACGGAGACCCAGTACTTC.

CDR3 sequence (DNA): TGCAGTGCTAGAGGCGGGACTAGCGGTGTAGGCGAGCAGTTCTTC. Residues: CSARGGTSGVGEQFF. The gene calls are TRBV20-1 and TRBJ2-1; 11 nucleotides agree with TRBD2. The germline V gene encodes CDR1 DFQATT and CDR2 SNEGSKA (reference sequence). V lost 1 base and J lost 10; bases outside the gene matches: 9. CDR3 length: 15 amino acids.

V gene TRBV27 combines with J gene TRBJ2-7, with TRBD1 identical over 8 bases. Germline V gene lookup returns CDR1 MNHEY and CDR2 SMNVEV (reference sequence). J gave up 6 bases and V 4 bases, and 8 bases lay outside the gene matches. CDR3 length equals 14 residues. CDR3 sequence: CASSWGQEVGEQYF. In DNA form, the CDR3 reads TGTGCCAGCAGTTGGGGACAGGAGGTTGGCGAGCAGTACTTC.